The subject of this entry is one TCR beta chain. The target antigen is unknown. Per germline, CDR1 MNHEY and CDR2 SVGAGI. The length of the CDR3 is 14 residues. Trimming took off 2 bases at V and 2 bases at J, with 9 bases between the two ends. The data belong to a study of regulatory T cells in long-lasting Graves disease. General observations from the study: Favored usage of TRBV28, TRBJ1-2 and TRBJ2-5 was recorded in persistent disease. Whereas new patients shared roughly 910 public clonotypes, persistent patients shared more, at approximately 2,500.

Sample time point: newly diagnosed GD, antithyroid drugs for less than 3 months. From PBMCs, RNA was extracted and then used to make the TCR library. HTBI primers from iRepertoire and Arm-PCR of CDR3 regions yielded the TCR beta libraries. TCRdb reprocessed the multiplex PCR reads via MiXCR and lists one record per CDR3 protein. The table has about 450,000 distinct CDR3 sequences, around 15% seen once; the top ten hold roughly 15%. These data are also associated with another study on T cells in Graves' hyperthyroidism and ophthalmopathy. Per that paper: The HTBI primer set was used in a first-round RT-PCR of the TCR CDR3. The model's output predicted ophthalmopathy at a median of roughly seven months prior to onset.

The sample was peripheral blood mononuclear cells (PBMCs), taken at new diagnosis, from a patient treated with antithyroid drugs. This receptor was obtained from a woman in her fifties or sixties with Graves disease. This chain joins TRBV6-5 and TRBJ2-5; tentative D call: TRBD2 (5 bases). Here the CDR3 DNA reads TGTGCCAGCAGTTACCCGGGGAATCAAGAGACCCAGTACTTC. This gives the protein CASSYPGNQETQYF.